This T cell receptor (beta chain) was captured by sequencing in a study of shared clonotypes between healthy human individuals (TCRdb year 2020). For the study in its entirety: Two women and three men aged 18 to 49 years were included in the cohort. The study deeply sequenced blood TCR repertoires of several healthy adults to estimate repertoire size and the extent of clonotype sharing between individuals. For each donor, CD4 naive and CD4 memory were each given three plates, CD8 naive was given two plates, and CD8 memory was given one plate. Leukapheresis yielded between about 0.9 and 9.5 billion PBMCs per donor. To increase sequencing depth and limit assay-specific biases, TCR repertoire library preparation and sequencing were carried out by different laboratories using diverse techniques.

The donors were healthy, HIV-negative adults who had no recently reported acute infections or vaccinations. Every donor was a Caucasian adult living in Nashville, Tennessee, USA. CD4+ T cells were enriched through magnetic negative selection, after which naive cells were positively selected on CD45RA and the remaining negative fraction served as the memory subset. Blood was collected by leukapheresis, and PBMCs were isolated by Ficoll-Histopaque density gradient centrifugation and then cryopreserved in liquid nitrogen vapor phase. Purity and quantity of every magnetically sorted T cell population were checked by analytical flow cytometry. Genomic DNA was isolated from every sorted fraction and measured by UV absorbance on a Nanodrop 2000c. TCR CDR3 regions were amplified from genomic DNA by multiplex PCR using the deep immunoSEQ assay. Genomic DNA extracted from each cell subset was distributed evenly over all wells of several immunoSEQ 96-well plates, and each plate served as one replicate. For sorted subsets, each replicate PCR was loaded with around 200 ng genomic DNA, equivalent to approximately 27,000 T cell genomes. Purified libraries were measured with a Qubit 3.0 fluorometer, size-checked on a Bioanalyzer 2100, and measured again with the KAPA Library Quantification kit. Every immunoSEQ 96-well plate was sequenced on a separate single-read 150-cycle Illumina NextSeq 550 flow cell. From the authors' description of their analysis: Because only junctional sequences without quality scores were contained in the immunoSEQ output, filtering matching that applied to full-length reads could not be performed. To assign V/J genes and CDR3, sequences were annotated against IMGT germline references using PyIR, a Python wrapper for IgBLAST v1.9. Reads were removed for weak V/J assignments (E-value above 1e-6), missing CDR3, stop codons, out-of-frame junctions, or ambiguous translated residues. V3J clonotypes were defined as sequences sharing an identical inferred V gene, J gene, and CDR3 amino acid sequence. To compute the percentage overlap between repertoires, the number of shared unique clonotypes was divided by the size of the smaller repertoire. Richness of each repertoire was evaluated using RTK rarefaction, the Chao1 estimator, and Recon v2.1 estimates of unobserved clonotypes. Generation probabilities were computed with OLGA for all TCRbeta clonotypes obtained by the gDNA method from several donors. What TCRdb holds here is the immuneACCESS table cut down to in-frame rearrangements. Part of the clones is not present; checked against another copy, under half of the missing clones reflect an unresolved V gene, and the others are unexplained. V, J and clone size are taken as reported in that table, and D and trimming were inferred from the DNA itself. The sample has under 1,100,000 clones on record, 78% of them singletons. 0.55% to 0.7% of the sample belongs to the ten largest clones.

General study outcomes and caveats: Sampling was restricted to blood, and TCR repertoires in tissue are likely to differ from TCR repertoires in blood. Naive subsets generally had larger estimated clonotype richness than memory subsets did. The genetic and exposure-history diversity represented was limited by the small number of donors. Around 5% of naive CD4, 3.5% of naive CD8, 2.3% of memory CD4, and less than 0.45% of memory CD8 clonotypes were shared across a few donors. Clonotypes shared by all four sorted-subset donors showed higher generation probabilities than non-shared clonotypes. Even with the large sequencing depth, rarefaction of the sorted-subset datasets indicated that sequencing was incomplete. Based on pairwise subsampling, the degree of clonotype sharing among donors was expected to be affected by sequencing depth.

In the germline V gene, CDR1 corresponds to SNHLY and CDR2 to FYNNEI. Between the V and J ends, shortened by 0 bases and 3 bases respectively, the junction contains 8 bases. Spanning cysteine to phenylalanine, the CDR3 consists of 14 amino acids. CDR3 DNA only is kept here, 42 bases in frame from base 1. The sample holds a few counts of this clone. There is no known antigen for this receptor. One base away there is no much larger clone; base qualities are not given. Sequenced: memory CD4+ T cells from PBMCs. Sample cell subset or site, as interpreted from the label and publication: CD45RA-negative fraction. The TCR originated in a young man in good health. Some clones in this sample may be carry-over from other donors' samples. Rearrangement joined TRBV2 to TRBJ2-5; the D gene is perhaps TRBD2, from 6 matching bases. The nucleotide sequence is given as TGTGCCAGCAGTGAAGCGGCGGGGAAAGAGACCCAGTACTTC. It codes for CASSEAAGKETQYF.